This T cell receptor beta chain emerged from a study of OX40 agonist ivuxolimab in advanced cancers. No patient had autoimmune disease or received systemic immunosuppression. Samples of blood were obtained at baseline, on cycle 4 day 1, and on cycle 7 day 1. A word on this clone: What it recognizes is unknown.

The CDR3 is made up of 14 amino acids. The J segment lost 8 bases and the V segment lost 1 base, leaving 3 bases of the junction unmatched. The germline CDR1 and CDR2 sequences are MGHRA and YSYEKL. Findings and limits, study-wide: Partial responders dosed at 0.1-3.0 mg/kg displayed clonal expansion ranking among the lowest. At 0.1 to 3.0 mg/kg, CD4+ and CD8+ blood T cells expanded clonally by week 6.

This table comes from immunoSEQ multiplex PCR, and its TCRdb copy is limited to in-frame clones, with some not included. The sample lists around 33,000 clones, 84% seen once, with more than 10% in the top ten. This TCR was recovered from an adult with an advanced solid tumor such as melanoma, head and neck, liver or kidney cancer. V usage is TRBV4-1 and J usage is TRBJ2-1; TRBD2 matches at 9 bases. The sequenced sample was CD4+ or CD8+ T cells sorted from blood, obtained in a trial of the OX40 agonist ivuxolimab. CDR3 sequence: CASSQGGGGHEQFF. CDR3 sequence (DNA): TGCGCCAGCAGCCAAGGCGGGGGGGGTCATGAGCAGTTCTTC.